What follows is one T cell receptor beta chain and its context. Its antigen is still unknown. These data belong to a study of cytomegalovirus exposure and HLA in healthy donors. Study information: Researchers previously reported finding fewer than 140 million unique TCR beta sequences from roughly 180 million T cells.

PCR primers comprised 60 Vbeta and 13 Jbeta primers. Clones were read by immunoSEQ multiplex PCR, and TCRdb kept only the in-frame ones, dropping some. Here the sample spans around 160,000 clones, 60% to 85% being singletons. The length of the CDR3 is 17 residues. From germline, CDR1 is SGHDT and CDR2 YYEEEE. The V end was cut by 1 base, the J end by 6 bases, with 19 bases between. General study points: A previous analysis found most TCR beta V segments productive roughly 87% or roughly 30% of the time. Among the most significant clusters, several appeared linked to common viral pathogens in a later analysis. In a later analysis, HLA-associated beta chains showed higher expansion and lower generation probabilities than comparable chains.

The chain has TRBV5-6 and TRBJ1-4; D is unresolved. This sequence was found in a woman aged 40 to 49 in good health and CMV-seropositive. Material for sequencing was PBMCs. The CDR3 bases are TGTGCCAGCAGCTTGTCCGAAGCCTTGAGGGTGGATGAAAAACTGTTTTTT. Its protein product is CASSLSEALRVDEKLFF.